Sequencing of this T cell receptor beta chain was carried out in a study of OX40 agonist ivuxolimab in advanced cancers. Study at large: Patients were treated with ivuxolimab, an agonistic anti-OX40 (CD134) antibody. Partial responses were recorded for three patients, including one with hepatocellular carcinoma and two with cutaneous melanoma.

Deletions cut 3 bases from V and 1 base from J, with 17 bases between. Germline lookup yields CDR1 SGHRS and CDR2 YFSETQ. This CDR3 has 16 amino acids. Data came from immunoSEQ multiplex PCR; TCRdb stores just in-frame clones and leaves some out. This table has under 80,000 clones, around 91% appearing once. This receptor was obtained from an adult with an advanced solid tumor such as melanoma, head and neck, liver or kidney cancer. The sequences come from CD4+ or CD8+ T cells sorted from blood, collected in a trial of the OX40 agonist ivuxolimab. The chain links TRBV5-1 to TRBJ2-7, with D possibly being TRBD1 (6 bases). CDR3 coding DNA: TGCGCCAGCAGCTCCCCCCACAACAGGGAATCCTACGAGCAGTACTTC. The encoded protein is CASSSPHNRESYEQYF.